The present TCR beta chain was sequenced within a study of T cells in Graves' hyperthyroidism and ophthalmopathy. V lost 5 bases, J lost 7 bases, and 7 bases stayed unmatched. Germline-derived CDR1 and CDR2 are SGHVS and FQNEAQ. This CDR3 is 14 amino acids long. This clonotype was observed many times. Its antigen is not known. Study results and limitations: A 13 V-J signature model discriminated ophthalmopathy versus stable hyperthyroidism.

Exclusion criteria comprised uncontrolled infection, other autoimmune disease, pregnancy or lactation. In making diagnoses, clinical symptoms, serum thyroxine and TRAb, thyroid ultrasound and orbital computed tomography were all used. What was amplified from RNA transcripts were TCR beta CDR3 regions. With the HTBI primer set, the TCR CDR3 went through a first round of RT-PCR. In TCRdb, the multiplex PCR reads were re-called with MiXCR into one record per CDR3 protein. Of 540,000 or so distinct CDR3 sequences listed, 35% to 55% are singletons. The sequenced material came from peripheral blood or thyroid tissue (not recorded which). J is TRBJ2-7 and V is TRBV7-8, with TRBD1 matching over 11 bases. This sequence originates from an adult woman with Graves' disease, either hyperthyroidism or ophthalmopathy (not recorded which). The CDR3 DNA reads TGTGCCAGCAGCAAAGGACAGGGGGCGGGGGAGCAGTACTTC. This encodes CASSKGQGAGEQYF.